The rows below give T cell receptor beta chains drawn from one sample of a study of regulatory T cells in long-lasting Graves disease. TCRdb re-called the multiplex PCR reads with MiXCR, one entry per CDR3 protein. The table has roughly 700,000 distinct CDR3 sequences, 25% to 30% seen once. Source: peripheral blood mononuclear cells (PBMCs), taken when the disease was refractory, from a patient treated with antithyroid drugs. Source of these receptors: a female donor with Graves disease. Each CDR3 is given with its conserved first and last residue. D genes are given only for firm matches. A row's size may be missing; if present it is once, few, many or a size class.

j_gene	len	abundance	v_gene	d_gene	CDR3aa	CDR3nt
TRBJ2-7	13	-	TRBV20-1	-	CSARRDSSYEQYF	TGCAGTGCTAGACGGGACTCATCCTACGAGCAGTACTTC
TRBJ1-1	17	many	TRBV11-2	TRBD1	CASSLALSTGQERKAFF	TGTGCCAGCAGCTTAGCGCTATCGACAGGGCAGGAAAGGAAGGCTTTCTTT
TRBJ2-6	19	-	TRBV6-1	TRBD2	CASSLFGLAGGSGANVLTF	TGTGCCAGCAGCCTTTTCGGCCTAGCGGGAGGTTCTGGGGCCAACGTCCTGACTTTC
TRBJ1-1	17	few	TRBV4-1	TRBD1	CASSQGGTGETHTEAFF	TGCGCCAGCAGCCAAGGTGGGACAGGGGAGACTCACACTGAAGCTTTCTTT
TRBJ2-5	14	few	TRBV7-9	TRBD2	CASSSGEGPETQYF	TGTGCCAGCAGCTCTGGGGAGGGGCCAGAGACCCAGTACTTC
TRBJ2-1	14	-	TRBV28	-	CASNVRDKNNEQFF	TGTGCCAGCAACGTCCGGGACAAAAACAATGAGCAGTTCTTC
TRBJ2-7	14	few	TRBV18	-	CASSPGSRSYEQYF	TGTGCCAGCTCACCTGGATCTCGGTCCTACGAGCAGTACTTC
TRBJ2-2	16	-	TRBV11-1	TRBD2	CASSPPSGRWTGELFF	TGTGCCAGCAGCCCCCCTAGCGGGAGATGGACCGGGGAGCTGTTTTTT
TRBJ2-3	12	few	TRBV6-1	-	CASREGPDTQYF	TGTGCCAGCAGGGAAGGGCCAGATACGCAGTATTTT
TRBJ1-5	13	many	TRBV2	-	CASKVGSNQPQHF	TGTGCCAGCAAAGTTGGTAGCAATCAGCCCCAGCATTTT
TRBJ2-2	13	-	TRBV2	-	CASSGGITGELFF	TGTGCCAGCAGTGGGGGAATCACCGGGGAGCTGTTTTTT
TRBJ2-5	13	-	TRBV18	-	CASSPARGVTQYF	TGTGCCAGCTCACCGGCCAGGGGAGTGACCCAGTACTTC
TRBJ2-7	15	-	TRBV4-1	TRBD2	CASSRGLAGDHEQYF	TGCGCCAGCAGCCGCGGACTAGCGGGAGACCACGAGCAGTACTTC
TRBJ1-1	15	-	TRBV28	TRBD1	CASQTGGKGGTEAFF	TGTGCCAGCCAAACAGGGGGCAAGGGCGGGACTGAAGCTTTCTTT
TRBJ1-6	15	-	TRBV3-1	TRBD1	CASSQGRGPNSPLHF	TGTGCCAGCAGCCAAGGAAGGGGGCCCAATTCACCCCTCCACTTT
TRBJ1-3	17	few	TRBV28	-	CASSSLGDRTPGNTIYF	TGTGCCAGCAGTTCCCTAGGTGACCGGACCCCCGGAAACACCATATATTTT
TRBJ1-6	16	-	TRBV25-1	-	CASIPPARDRNSPLHF	TGTGCCAGCATCCCCCCTGCCCGGGATCGTAATTCACCCCTCCACTTT
TRBJ1-1	17	few	TRBV7-8	TRBD1	CASSPTTGVRVPTEAFF	TGTGCCAGCAGCCCGACGACAGGGGTTCGAGTTCCCACTGAAGCTTTCTTT
TRBJ1-2	15	few	TRBV9	TRBD1	CASSVAGQGVVGYTF	TGTGCCAGCAGCGTAGCTGGACAGGGGGTAGTTGGCTACACCTTC
TRBJ1-2	14	-	TRBV28	-	CASSLRGTVYGYTF	TGTGCCAGCAGTTTAAGAGGAACCGTCTATGGCTACACCTTC
TRBJ2-5	11	-	TRBV13	-	CASTLERTQYF	TGTGCCAGCACCCTCGAGCGGACCCAGTACTTC
TRBJ2-2	12	-	TRBV30	-	CAWSLGIGELFF	TGTGCCTGGAGCCTCGGAATCGGGGAGCTGTTTTTT
TRBJ2-1	15	few	TRBV18	-	CASSLTGGSYNEQFF	TGTGCCAGCTCACTAACAGGTGGCTCCTACAATGAGCAGTTCTTC
TRBJ2-2	14	few	TRBV6-2/TRBV6-3	-	CASSRGANTGELFF	TGTGCCAGCAGTCGGGGAGCGAACACCGGGGAGCTGTTTTTT
TRBJ2-2	14	few	TRBV19	-	CASCLGYGTGELFF	TGTGCCAGTTGTTTAGGGTATGGTACCGGGGAGCTGTTTTTT
TRBJ2-5	15	-	TRBV20-1	TRBD2	CSARVLAVPQETQYF	TGCAGTGCTAGAGTACTAGCGGTTCCACAAGAGACCCAGTACTTC
TRBJ2-7	16	few	TRBV2	TRBD2	CASSEESSGHSYEQYF	TGTGCCAGCAGTGAAGAGTCTAGCGGGCACTCCTACGAGCAGTACTTC
TRBJ2-1	13	-	TRBV20-1	TRBD1	CSAQRGRKGQQFF	TGCAGTGCCCAAAGGGGGCGGAAGGGGCAGCAGTTCTTC
TRBJ2-3	14	few	TRBV9	TRBD2	CASSVRTSDDTQYF	TGTGCCAGCAGCGTAAGGACTAGCGATGATACGCAGTATTTT
TRBJ1-4	16	few	TRBV14	-	CASSQDVGEGDEKLFF	TGTGCCAGCAGCCAAGATGTAGGCGAGGGGGATGAAAAACTGTTTTTT
TRBJ1-1	12	few	TRBV20-1	-	CSARDLGMGAFF	TGCAGTGCTAGAGATTTGGGGATGGGAGCTTTCTTT
TRBJ1-1	13	many	TRBV7-2	-	CASSGTEINGAFF	TGTGCCAGCAGCGGGACGGAAATCAACGGAGCTTTCTTT
TRBJ2-7	13	few	TRBV6-2/TRBV6-3	-	CASRWDGSYEQYF	TGTGCCAGTCGTTGGGACGGATCCTACGAGCAGTACTTC
TRBJ1-2	16	-	TRBV15	TRBD1	CATSSWTGPRGYGYTF	TGTGCCACCAGCAGCTGGACAGGCCCTAGGGGCTATGGCTACACCTTC
TRBJ2-7	15	few	TRBV4-1	TRBD2	CASSQEEREGYEQYF	TGCGCCAGCAGCCAAGAGGAGCGGGAGGGTTACGAGCAGTACTTC
TRBJ1-1	17	-	TRBV9	TRBD1	CASSVAPAGTANTEAFF	TGTGCCAGCAGCGTAGCTCCCGCCGGGACAGCGAACACTGAAGCTTTCTTT
TRBJ1-6	15	-	TRBV7-6	TRBD1	CASSSRDSNNSPLHF	TGTGCCAGCAGCTCGCGGGACAGTAATAATTCACCCCTCCACTTT
TRBJ1-5	16	-	TRBV5-1	-	CASSLGQRGGNQPQHF	TGCGCCAGCAGCTTGGGACAGAGGGGTGGCAATCAGCCCCAGCATTTT
TRBJ1-1	16	few	TRBV20-1	-	CSARARGGGLNTEAFF	TGCAGTGCTAGAGCAAGGGGGGGGGGGCTGAACACTGAAGCTTTCTTT
TRBJ1-5	17	-	TRBV12-3/TRBV12-4	TRBD1	CASSHTLGQATNQPQHF	TGTGCCAGCAGCCATACCCTTGGACAGGCGACAAATCAGCCCCAGCATTTT
TRBJ1-1	17	-	TRBV3-1	-	CASSHTLMGAGGAEAFF	TGTGCCAGCAGCCATACCCTGATGGGAGCCGGAGGCGCTGAAGCTTTCTTT
TRBJ2-6	16	-	TRBV11-2	-	CASSKPGSPGANVLTF	TGTGCCAGCAGCAAACCAGGGTCGCCTGGGGCCAACGTCCTGACTTTC
TRBJ2-2	15	-	TRBV27	-	CASSLLGAGNGELFF	TGTGCCAGCAGTTTATTGGGGGCTGGCAACGGGGAGCTGTTTTTT
TRBJ1-2	13	-	TRBV6-5	-	CASSYRQGSGYTF	TGTGCCAGCAGTTACAGGCAGGGGAGCGGCTACACCTTC
TRBJ1-4	15	-	TRBV6-1	-	CASSQRGGGNEKLFF	TGTGCCAGCAGCCAGAGGGGGGGGGGTAATGAAAAACTGTTTTTT